A selection of T cell receptor beta chains follows, all from one sample in a study of blood T cells in healthy people across ages. TCRdb reprocessed the 5' RACE reads via MiXCR and lists one record per CDR3 protein. The sample yields 600,000 to 850,000 distinct CDR3 sequences, around 40% seen once. The sample comprised blood. Receptor source: a woman aged 60 to 75 in good health. Each CDR3 is given with its conserved first and last residue. Fields, in order: J gene, clone size, V gene, D gene, CDR3 protein, CDR3 DNA. D genes are given only for firm matches. Not every row has a clone size; where given, it reads once, few, many or a size class.

j_gene: TRBJ2-3
abundance: .
v_gene: TRBV6-5
d_gene: TRBD2
CDR3aa: CASSYSTSGNTDTQYF
CDR3nt: TGTGCCAGCAGTTACTCGACTAGCGGCAACACAGATACGCAGTATTTT

j_gene: TRBJ2-2
abundance: once
v_gene: TRBV7-3
d_gene: .
CDR3aa: CASSSADTRNTGELFF
CDR3nt: TGTGCCAGCAGCTCGGCCGACACCCGTAACACCGGGGAGCTGTTTTTT

j_gene: TRBJ1-2
abundance: .
v_gene: TRBV4-3
d_gene: .
CDR3aa: CASSQEKRGNYGYTF
CDR3nt: TGCGCCAGCAGCCAAGAGAAGCGGGGGAACTATGGCTACACCTTC

j_gene: TRBJ2-1
abundance: .
v_gene: TRBV6-1
d_gene: TRBD2
CDR3aa: CASWQTSGRNPWSYNEQFF
CDR3nt: TGTGCCAGCTGGCAGACTAGCGGGAGGAATCCGTGGTCCTACAATGAACAGTTCTTC

j_gene: TRBJ1-2
abundance: .
v_gene: TRBV7-9
d_gene: .
CDR3aa: CASSEGGLGYGYTF
CDR3nt: TGTGCCAGCAGCGAAGGGGGTCTTGGCTATGGCTACACCTTC

j_gene: TRBJ2-1
abundance: .
v_gene: TRBV20-1
d_gene: TRBD2
CDR3aa: CSARAPGLAGDYNEQFF
CDR3nt: TGCAGTGCTAGAGCGCCGGGACTAGCGGGGGACTACAATGAGCAGTTCTTC

j_gene: TRBJ1-2
abundance: few
v_gene: TRBV20-1
d_gene: .
CDR3aa: CSARGGGTGINYGYTF
CDR3nt: TGCAGTGCTAGAGGCGGTGGCACAGGGATTAACTATGGCTACACCTTC

j_gene: TRBJ2-4
abundance: .
v_gene: TRBV5-1
d_gene: TRBD1
CDR3aa: CASSFWTGPKNIQYF
CDR3nt: TGCGCCAGCAGCTTCTGGACAGGGCCCAAAAACATTCAGTACTTC

j_gene: TRBJ2-3
abundance: few
v_gene: TRBV9
d_gene: TRBD2
CDR3aa: CASSVGASGRSDTQYF
CDR3nt: TGTGCCAGCAGCGTAGGGGCTAGCGGGAGGTCAGATACGCAGTATTTT

j_gene: TRBJ1-2
abundance: few
v_gene: TRBV5-4
d_gene: TRBD1
CDR3aa: CASSLAAGGSGYTF
CDR3nt: TGTGCCAGCAGCTTGGCGGCAGGGGGTAGTGGCTACACCTTC

j_gene: TRBJ2-5
abundance: few
v_gene: TRBV3-1
d_gene: .
CDR3aa: CASSQDTGLQVTQYF
CDR3nt: TGTGCCAGCAGCCAAGATACGGGACTGCAAGTGACCCAGTACTTC

j_gene: TRBJ2-5
abundance: .
v_gene: TRBV10-3
d_gene: TRBD2
CDR3aa: CAISDRLAGGPGETQYF
CDR3nt: TGTGCCATCAGTGACCGACTAGCGGGGGGGCCAGGAGAGACCCAGTACTTC

j_gene: TRBJ2-3
abundance: once
v_gene: TRBV12-3/TRBV12-4
d_gene: TRBD1
CDR3aa: CASSLPGTAHTDTQYF
CDR3nt: TGTGCCAGCAGTCTTCCCGGGACAGCACATACAGATACGCAGTATTTT

j_gene: TRBJ2-3
abundance: few
v_gene: TRBV20-1
d_gene: TRBD2
CDR3aa: CSASWGVAGSTDTQYF
CDR3nt: TGCAGTGCTAGTTGGGGGGTAGCGGGAAGCACAGATACGCAGTATTTT

j_gene: TRBJ2-5
abundance: .
v_gene: TRBV2
d_gene: .
CDR3aa: CASSEMGVQETQYF
CDR3nt: TGTGCCAGCAGTGAAATGGGGGTGCAAGAGACCCAGTACTTC

j_gene: TRBJ2-1
abundance: .
v_gene: TRBV9
d_gene: .
CDR3aa: CASSVDAQNLGNEQFF
CDR3nt: TGTGCCAGCAGCGTAGACGCCCAAAATCTTGGGAATGAGCAGTTCTTC

j_gene: TRBJ2-5
abundance: few
v_gene: TRBV6-5
d_gene: TRBD1
CDR3aa: CASSNKGTAQETQYF
CDR3nt: TGTGCCAGCAGCAACAAAGGGACAGCTCAAGAGACCCAGTACTTC

j_gene: TRBJ2-1
abundance: few
v_gene: TRBV6-2/TRBV6-3
d_gene: .
CDR3aa: CASSYPSVGLTYNEQFF
CDR3nt: TGTGCCAGCAGTTACCCTTCGGTGGGGTTGACCTACAATGAGCAGTTCTTC